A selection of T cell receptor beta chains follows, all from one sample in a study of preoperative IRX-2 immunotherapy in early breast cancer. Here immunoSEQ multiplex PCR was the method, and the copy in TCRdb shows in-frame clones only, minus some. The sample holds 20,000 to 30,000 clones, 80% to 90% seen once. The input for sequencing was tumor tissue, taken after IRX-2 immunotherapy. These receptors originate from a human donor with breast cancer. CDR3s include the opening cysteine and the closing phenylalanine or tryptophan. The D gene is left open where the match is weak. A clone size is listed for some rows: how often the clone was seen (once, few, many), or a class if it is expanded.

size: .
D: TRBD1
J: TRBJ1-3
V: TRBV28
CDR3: CASTVDRVGNTIYF
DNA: TGTGCCAGCACCGTAGACAGGGTGGGAAACACCATATATTTT

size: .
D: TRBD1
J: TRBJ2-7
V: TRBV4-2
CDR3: CASSQPGTDYEQYF
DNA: TGTGCCAGCAGCCAGCCCGGGACAGATTACGAGCAGTACTTC

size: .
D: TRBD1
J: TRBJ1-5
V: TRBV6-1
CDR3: CASSHRDRSNQPQHF
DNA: TGTGCCAGCAGTCACCGGGACAGGAGCAATCAGCCCCAGCATTTT

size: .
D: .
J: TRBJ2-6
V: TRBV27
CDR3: CASGPTGASGANVLTF
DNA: TGTGCCAGCGGGCCGACAGGTGCCTCTGGGGCCAACGTCCTGACTTTC

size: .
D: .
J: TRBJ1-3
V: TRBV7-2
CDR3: CASSLQIGNTIYF
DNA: TGTGCCAGCAGCTTGCAGATTGGAAACACCATATATTTT

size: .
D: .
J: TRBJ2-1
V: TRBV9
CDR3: CASSVASTDNEQFF
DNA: TGTGCCAGCAGCGTAGCCAGTACTGACAATGAGCAGTTCTTC

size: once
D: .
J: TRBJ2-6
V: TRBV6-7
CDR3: CALPGGPAGANVLTF
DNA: TGTGCCTTACCAGGAGGACCGGCTGGGGCCAACGTCCTGACTTTC

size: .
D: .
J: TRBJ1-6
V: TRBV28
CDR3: CASSLDSASNSPLHF
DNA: TGTGCCAGCAGTTTAGATTCGGCTTCTAATTCACCCCTCCACTTT

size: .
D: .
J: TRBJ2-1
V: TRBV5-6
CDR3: CASANPGTYNEQFF
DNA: TGTGCCAGCGCGAACCCCGGGACTTACAATGAGCAGTTCTTC

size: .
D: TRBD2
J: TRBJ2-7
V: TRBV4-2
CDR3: CASSQDSAGALYEQYF
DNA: TGTGCCAGCAGCCAAGATTCCGCGGGAGCCTTATACGAGCAGTACTTC

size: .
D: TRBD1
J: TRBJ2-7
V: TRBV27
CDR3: CASSLGQFYEQYF
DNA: TGTGCCAGCAGCCTGGGACAGTTCTACGAGCAGTACTTC

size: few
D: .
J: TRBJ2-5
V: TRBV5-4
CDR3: CASSSEVRVRETQYF
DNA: TGTGCCAGCAGCTCCGAAGTTCGGGTTCGGGAGACCCAGTACTTC

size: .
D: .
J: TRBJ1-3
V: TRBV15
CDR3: CATSKGDSGNTIYF
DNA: TGTGCCACCAGCAAGGGAGACTCTGGAAACACCATATATTTT